A single sample is the source of the 32 T cell receptor beta chains below, sequenced in a study of spatial heterogeneity in lung cancer. Specified time point: sample taken at primary tumor resection. MiXCR, run by TCRdb on the 5' RACE reads, gives a single entry per CDR3 protein. The repertoire holds tens of thousands of distinct CDR3 sequences, with about 12% as singletons. The specimen comprised PBMCs, sampled at surgery. The receptors shown here come from a male donor with early-stage non-small cell lung cancer.

This clonotype was detected only a few times. CDR3 DNA: TGTGCCAGCAGCTTAGTGTTCGGAAACACCATATATTTT. Protein product: CASSLVFGNTIYF. The chain combines TRBV7-2 with TRBJ1-3, with D unresolved. This CDR3 is built from 13 residues. Between the trimmed V and J ends, which lost 1 base and 4 bases, there was a span of 5 bases. Germline V gene lookup returns CDR1 SGHTA and CDR2 FQGNSA.

This clonotype was observed a few times. This CDR3 is CASSAGRMNTEAFF. Written as DNA, the CDR3 is TGCGCCAGCAGTGCTGGCAGGATGAACACTGAAGCTTTCTTT. The V and J genes are TRBV10-1 and TRBJ1-1; D is uncertain. Germline loops: CDR1 WNHNN, CDR2 SYGVQD (reference sequence). Trimming left V 4 bases short and J 0 bases short, with 9 bases between. The CDR3 sequence is 14 residues long.

The V call is TRBV24-1, the J call TRBJ2-1, with 7 bases matching TRBD2. The CDR3 has 16 residues. The ends lost 3 bases at V and 8 bases at J; junction bases unmatched: 12. Germline CDR1 reads KGHDR; CDR2 reads SFDVKD. The CDR3 protein is CATSDPMAGDEDEQFF. CDR3 nucleotide sequence: TGTGCCACCAGTGATCCCATGGCGGGAGATGAAGATGAGCAGTTCTTC.

The chain has TRBV4-2 and TRBJ2-7; 8 bases are a match to TRBD1. The germline V gene has CDR1 LGHNA and CDR2 YNFKEQ. J gave up 6 bases and V 0 bases, and 10 bases lay outside the gene matches. This CDR3 is built from 16 residues. CDR3 DNA sequence: TGTGCCAGCAGCCAAGATATTTGGGACAGGAGGGGCGAGCAGTACTTC. Translation gives CASSQDIWDRRGEQYF.

The CDR3 bases are TGTGCCAGCAGTTTGACAGGGGCGGTTAATCAGCCCCAGCATTTT. This codes for CASSLTGAVNQPQHF. The chain links TRBV28 to TRBJ1-5, with TRBD1 identical over 8 bases. Germline V gene data show CDR1 as MDHEN and CDR2 as SYDVKM. There are 15 residues in the CDR3. With 3 bases clipped from V and 4 bases from J, the junction kept 5 bases outside the gene matches.

The rearrangement joins TRBV4-3 to TRBJ2-2; D is undetermined. V shed 5 bases and J shed 0 bases, with 13 bases lying between them. This CDR3 has 16 amino acids. The germline gives CDR1 LGHNA, CDR2 YSLEER. CDR3 DNA: TGCGCCAGCAGCTTAGGGCGCAGCGCGAACACCGGGGAGCTGTTTTTT. This encodes CASSLGRSANTGELFF.

This clonotype was recorded many times. V usage is TRBV6-2 or TRBV6-3 and J usage is TRBJ2-7, with 10 positions matching TRBD1. The CDR3 has 18 amino acids. Germline CDR1 is MNHEY and CDR2 is SVGEGT. V shed 4 bases, J shed 1 base, and the junction held 13 bases outside the gene matches. Here the CDR3 DNA reads TGTGCCAGCAGTTCTCTCGGGCCCGGGACAGGGGTATCCTACGAGCAGTACTTC. Translated, it gives CASSSLGPGTGVSYEQYF.

There are a few counts of this clonotype. The chain combines TRBV23-1 with TRBJ2-2; the match to TRBD1 covers 8 bases. TRBV23-1 counts as an open reading frame of uncertain function. After removal of 0 bases from V and 0 bases from J, the junction contained 3 bases not matched to a gene. CDR3 length: 17 amino acids. The CDR3 region has the DNA TGCGCCAGCAGTCAATCGCTGGACAGGGCGAACACCGGGGAGCTGTTTTTT. Translation gives CASSQSLDRANTGELFF.

The rearrangement links TRBV10-3 to TRBJ2-5; 12 bases are a match to TRBD2. The germline gives CDR1 ENHRY, CDR2 SYGVKD. The CDR3 is 17 amino acids. V shed 6 bases and J 2 bases; nucleotides not matched to a gene: 10. The DNA of the CDR3 is TGTGCCATCAGAGCCGGGACTAGCGGGTCCTCTCAAGAGACCCAGTACTTC. Translating gives CAIRAGTSGSSQETQYF.

This sequence joins TRBV28 and TRBJ2-3; 7 nucleotides agree with TRBD1. The CDR3 sequence is 14 residues long. With 11 bases clipped from V and 2 bases from J, the junction kept 10 bases outside the gene matches. CDR1 is MDHEN, CDR2 SYDVKM, per germline. CDR3 coding DNA: TGTGCCGAAGGAAAAGGGGGCTTCACAGATACGCAGTATTTT. It codes for CAEGKGGFTDTQYF.

This clonotype was recorded at least ten times. V gene TRBV7-2 combines with J gene TRBJ2-2, with TRBD1 identical over 10 bases. Looked up from germline, CDR1 is SGHTA and CDR2 is FQGNSA. The CDR3 is 15 residues long. Germline trimming cut 5 bases from V and 5 bases from J; bases unmatched to any gene: 5. The CDR3 loop reads CASSPRTGGTGELFF. The DNA of the CDR3 is TGTGCCAGCAGCCCCAGGACAGGGGGGACCGGGGAGCTGTTTTTT. Full variable domain (outside the CDR3, taken from reference TRBV7-2 and TRBJ2-2): GAGVSQSPSNKVTEKGKDVELRCDPISGHTALYWYRQSLGQGLEFLIYFQGNSAPDKSGLPSDRFSAERTGGSVSTLTIQRTQQEDSAVYLCASSPRTGGTGELFFGEGSRLTVL.

V usage is TRBV5-1 and J usage is TRBJ2-6; D is unresolved. Germline V CDR1 and CDR2: SGHRS, YFSETQ. Deletions cut 4 bases from V and 0 bases from J, with 8 bases between. CDR3 size: 15 residues. This chain's CDR3 is CASSGWGSGANVLTF. CDR3 coding DNA: TGCGCCAGCAGCGGATGGGGCTCTGGGGCCAACGTCCTGACTTTC. The variable domain in full, completed from reference TRBV5-1 and TRBJ2-6, reads KAGVTQTPRYLIKTRGQQVTLSCSPISGHRSVSWYQQTPGQGLQFLFEYFSETQRNKGNFPGRFSGRQFSNSRSEMNVSTLELGDSALYLCASSGWGSGANVLTFGAGSRLTVL.

The rearrangement links TRBV11-2 to TRBJ1-4; D is unclear. V was clipped by 1 base and J by 3 bases, with 9 bases between them. Germline assignment: CDR1 SGHAT and CDR2 FQNNGV. The CDR3 is 15 residues long. The CDR3 is CASSLGVQPNEKLFF. The CDR3 DNA sequence: TGTGCCAGCAGCTTAGGGGTGCAGCCTAATGAAAAACTGTTTTTT. Combining the CDR3 with reference TRBV11-2 and TRBJ1-4 gives the whole variable domain EAGVAQSPRYKIIEKRQSVAFWCNPISGHATLYWYQQILGQGPKLLIQFQNNGVVDDSQLPKDRFSAERLKGVDSTLKIQPAKLEDSAVYLCASSLGVQPNEKLFFGSGTQLSVL.

The table lists this clonotype with a few counts. The chain is built from TRBV20-1 and TRBJ2-5; no firm D call. The CDR3 spans 12 residues. Germline-derived CDR1 and CDR2 are DFQATT and SNEGSKA (reference sequence). V lost 1 base and J lost 0, with 3 bases in between. The CDR3 sequence is CSARGDQETQYF. CDR3 DNA: TGCAGTGCTAGAGGTGACCAAGAGACCCAGTACTTC.

There are many counts of this clonotype. The chain is built from TRBV14 and TRBJ2-1; D is perhaps TRBD2 (5 bases). This CDR3 contains 14 residues. V lost 4 bases to trimming and J lost 0 bases, with 7 bases between them. Per germline, CDR1 SGHDN and CDR2 FVKESK. Here the CDR3 DNA reads TGTGCCAGCAGCCTCCGGGGCTCCTACAATGAGCAGTTCTTC. Translation gives CASSLRGSYNEQFF.

This sequence joins TRBV27 and TRBJ2-3, with D unclear. The ends were cut back, 5 bases at V and 3 bases at J, with 12 bases in the middle. This CDR3 is built from 14 residues. The V gene's germline CDR1 is MNHEY and CDR2 SMNVEV (reference sequence). CDR3 nucleotide sequence: TGTGCCAGCAGTGCGAGAGTCCGGACAGATACGCAGTATTTT. Residues: CASSARVRTDTQYF.

V gene TRBV6-1 combines with J gene TRBJ2-5; TRBD2 agrees at 15 bases. V shed 6 bases, J shed 7 bases, and the junction held 12 bases outside the gene matches. CDR3 length: 17 amino acids. Germline CDR1 is MNHNS and CDR2 is SASEGT. CDR3 residues: CASRGLAGGEVFGTQYF. The CDR3 DNA reads TGTGCCAGCAGGGGACTAGCGGGGGGCGAGGTATTCGGGACCCAGTACTTC.

For the CDR3, the DNA is TGTGCCAGCAGCCAAGGGATAGGGGATGAGCAGTTCTTC. As protein: CASSQGIGDEQFF. This chain connects TRBV5-8 to TRBJ2-1; D is perhaps TRBD1 (5 bases). This CDR3 is built from 13 residues. V gave up 4 bases and J gave up 8 bases, with 13 bases separating them. The germline V gene encodes CDR1 SGHTS and CDR2 YDEGEE.

This clonotype was counted only a few times. The rearrangement joins TRBV20-1 to TRBJ2-2; no clear D. With 1 base removed from V and 6 bases from J, the gap between germline ends came to 9 bases. The CDR3 has 13 amino acids. From germline, CDR1 is DFQATT and CDR2 SNEGSKA (reference sequence). The CDR3 DNA follows: TGCAGTGCTAGAGGGTCGACCTCCGGGGAGCTGTTTTTT. Its translation: CSARGSTSGELFF.

This clonotype has a handful of counts. V and J are TRBV7-2 and TRBJ2-1; D is unclear. Germline V gives CDR1 SGHTA, CDR2 FQGNSA. Trimming stripped 5 bases from V and 3 bases from J, with 11 bases between. The CDR3 is 14 amino acids. In nucleotides, the CDR3 is TGTGCCAGCAGCCAACAAGTATTCTACAATGAGCAGTTCTTC. Amino acids: CASSQQVFYNEQFF.

This clonotype was counted at least ten times. The rearrangement uses TRBV28 and TRBJ2-7; 7 positions match TRBD1. Germline V gene lookup returns CDR1 MDHEN and CDR2 SYDVKM. CDR3 length: 14 amino acids. V lost 3 bases and J lost 2; bases outside the gene matches: 4. CDR3 region: CASSFPGTAYEQYF. The CDR3, as DNA: TGTGCCAGCAGTTTCCCTGGGACAGCCTACGAGCAGTACTTC. Full variable domain (missing parts from reference TRBV28 and TRBJ2-7): DVKVTQSSRYLVKRTGEKVFLECVQDMDHENMFWYRQDPGLGLRLIYFSYDVKMKEKGDIPEGYSVSREKKERFSLILESASTNQTSMYLCASSFPGTAYEQYFGPGTRLTVT.

This clonotype was detected only a few times. The V gene is TRBV12-3 or TRBV12-4, the J gene TRBJ1-5; D is possibly TRBD1 (5 bases). Trimming removed 4 bases at V and 4 bases at J, with 20 bases between. There are 17 residues in the CDR3. The CDR3 sequence: CASSSPYGHGTNQPQHF. The CDR3 DNA reads TGTGCCAGCAGTTCCCCCTACGGACACGGAACTAATCAGCCCCAGCATTTT.

This clonotype turned up a few times. V and J are TRBV3-1 and TRBJ1-5; D is undetermined. Germline-derived CDR1 and CDR2 are LGHDT and YNNKEL (reference sequence). The CDR3 totals 15 residues. V was trimmed by 0 bases and J by 6 bases, leaving 12 bases between them. The CDR3 is CASSQENGLGQPQHF. In DNA, the CDR3 is TGTGCCAGCAGCCAAGAGAATGGTCTGGGTCAGCCCCAGCATTTT.

Many counts were recorded for this clonotype. The chain carries TRBV15 and TRBJ2-3; the D gene is possibly TRBD2 (6 bases). Germline V lookup: CDR1 LNHNV, CDR2 YYDKDF (reference sequence). The CDR3 totals 16 residues. Trimming shortened V by 5 bases and J by 0 bases, and 15 bases separated the two germline ends. In DNA form, the CDR3 reads TGTGCCACCAGCGGGGACTCTGGAGAAAGCACAGATACGCAGTATTTT. Translating gives CATSGDSGESTDTQYF.

The chain employs TRBV30 and TRBJ2-1; 14 bases match TRBD2. CDR3 size: 14 residues. Germline lookup yields CDR1 GTSNPN and CDR2 SVGIG (reference sequence). J gave up 8 bases and V 1 base, and 1 base lay outside the gene matches. CDR3 loop: CAWSAGLAGDEQFF. The CDR3 DNA is TGTGCCTGGAGTGCGGGACTAGCGGGAGATGAGCAGTTCTTC. Full variable domain (outside the CDR3, taken from reference TRBV30 and TRBJ2-1): SQTIHQWPATLVQPVGSPLSLECTVEGTSNPNLYWYRQAAGRGLQLLFYSVGIGQISSEVPQNLSASRPQDRQFILSSKKLLLSDSGFYLCAWSAGLAGDEQFFGPGTRLTVL.

This clonotype showed up many times. This chain connects TRBV2 to TRBJ2-1; tentatively, D is TRBD2 (6 bases). CDR1 and CDR2 (germline): SNHLY, FYNNEI. This CDR3 spans 15 amino acids. Trimming cost V 6 bases and J 5 bases, with 17 bases left between them. The DNA for the CDR3 is TGTGCCAGCAGCCTTAGTGTTCGGACTAACAATGAGCAGTTCTTC. Residues: CASSLSVRTNNEQFF.

The table lists this clonotype with a few counts. This sequence joins TRBV11-2 and TRBJ1-1; the match to TRBD1 covers 8 bases. The CDR3 contains 17 residues. The V and J ends lost 5 bases and 1 base, in that order; junction bases with no gene match: 12. The germline V gene has CDR1 SGHAT and CDR2 FQNNGV. CDR3 protein: CASSPSSTGAPNTEAFF. In DNA form, the CDR3 reads TGTGCCAGCAGCCCATCCTCGACAGGGGCCCCGAACACTGAAGCTTTCTTT.

The chain combines TRBV28 with TRBJ1-1; a possible D gene is TRBD1 (5 bases). Germline CDR1 reads MDHEN; CDR2 reads SYDVKM. The CDR3 length is 16 residues. Trimming cost V 1 base and J 0 bases, with 12 bases left between them. The CDR3 sequence: CASSLSSGAMNTEAFF. CDR3 bases: TGTGCCAGCAGTTTATCCTCTGGGGCCATGAACACTGAAGCTTTCTTT.

This clonotype was counted a few times. V and J are TRBV7-2 and TRBJ1-5, with D unclear. In germline, CDR1 is SGHTA, CDR2 FQGNSA. CDR3 length equals 14 residues. The V and J ends lost 6 bases and 1 base respectively, with 10 bases between them. For the CDR3, the DNA is TGTGCCAGCAGAAAGGACGGAAGCAATCAGCCCCAGCATTTT. Encoded protein: CASRKDGSNQPQHF. Drawing the rest from reference TRBV7-2 and TRBJ1-5, the complete variable domain is GAGVSQSPSNKVTEKGKDVELRCDPISGHTALYWYRQSLGQGLEFLIYFQGNSAPDKSGLPSDRFSAERTGGSVSTLTIQRTQQEDSAVYLCASRKDGSNQPQHFGDGTRLSIL.

J is TRBJ2-3 and V is TRBV5-1; no definite D call. CDR1 SGHRS and CDR2 YFSETQ come from the germline V gene. V shed 3 bases and J shed 0 bases, with 8 bases lying between them. The CDR3 consists of 14 residues. The CDR3 region is CASSSQPSTDTQYF. For the CDR3, the DNA is TGCGCCAGCAGCTCCCAACCAAGCACAGATACGCAGTATTTT.

This clonotype was seen only a few times. The chain employs TRBV5-1 and TRBJ2-2, with D unclear. Germline CDR1 SGHRS, CDR2 YFSETQ. Trimming took 1 base from V and 3 from J, leaving 7 bases between them. This CDR3 is built from 14 residues. CDR3 sequence: CASSLPSDTGELFF. As DNA, the CDR3 is TGCGCCAGCAGCTTGCCCAGCGACACCGGGGAGCTGTTTTTT.

The chain combines TRBV7-9 with TRBJ2-5, with 8 bases fitting TRBD1. Unmatched junction bases numbered 7, after V lost 5 bases and J lost 5 bases. The CDR3 covers 14 residues. Germline assignment: CDR1 SEHNR and CDR2 FQNEAQ (reference sequence). The CDR3 DNA sequence: TGTGCCAGCAGCCACCCAGGGGGCCCGGAGACCCAGTACTTC. Its translation is CASSHPGGPETQYF.